These T cell receptor beta chains were read from a single sample in a study of response to subunit inactivated influenza vaccine. TCRdb used MiXCR to reprocess the RT-PCR reads, holding one entry per CDR3 protein. The sample has about 500,000 distinct CDR3 sequences; roughly 13% are singletons. Sequencing used PBMCs from blood, obtained about 40 days after vaccination. These receptors originate from a man aged 45-65 years who received an inactivated influenza vaccine. Each CDR3 is given with its conserved first and last residue. D genes are given only for firm matches. A row's size may be missing; if present it is once, few, many or a size class.

TRBD2 | TRBJ2-2 | 15 | TRBV7-3 | - | TGTGCCAGCAGCCCCTTAGCGGGAAGAACCGGGGAGCTGTTTTTT | CASSPLAGRTGELFF
- | TRBJ1-1 | 15 | TRBV12-3/TRBV12-4 | - | TGTGCCAGCAGACGCACCTCGGACCCTGACCTGGAAGCTTTCTTT | CASRRTSDPDLEAFF
- | TRBJ2-3 | 13 | TRBV7-2 | few | TGTGCCAGCAGCTTAGGGACTAAAGATACGCAGTATTTT | CASSLGTKDTQYF
- | TRBJ2-7 | 13 | TRBV5-1 | few | TGCGCCAGCAGCCCTGGAGGAGGGGAGGATCAGTACTTC | CASSPGGGEDQYF
TRBD2 | TRBJ2-2 | 15 | TRBV12-3/TRBV12-4 | - | TGTGCCAGCAGTTTTGGCGGGGGGTACACCGGGGAGCTGTTTTTT | CASSFGGGYTGELFF
TRBD2 | TRBJ2-1 | 19 | TRBV12-3/TRBV12-4 | - | TGTGCCATCTGTTTAAGTACGTTGGCTAGCGGGGGGGCCTACAATGAGCAGTTCTTC | CAICLSTLASGGAYNEQFF
- | TRBJ2-3 | 8 | TRBV10-2 | many | TGCGCAGCCGGCACGCAGTATTTT | CAAGTQYF
TRBD2 | TRBJ2-7 | 15 | TRBV7-2 | - | TGTGCCAGCAGCTTAGGTAGCGGGTACTCCTACGAGCAGTACTTC | CASSLGSGYSYEQYF
- | TRBJ2-7 | 12 | TRBV11-2 | - | TGTGCCAGCAGCTTGGGGCACAACGAGCAGTACTTC | CASSLGHNEQYF
TRBD2 | TRBJ2-3 | 14 | TRBV20-1 | - | TGCAGTGCTTTTAGCGGGGGGGCAACAGATACGCAGTATTTT | CSAFSGGATDTQYF
- | TRBJ2-5 | 15 | TRBV5-1 | - | TGCGCCAGCAGCTTGGCCCGACAGCTACAAGAGACCCAGTACTTC | CASSLARQLQETQYF
- | TRBJ2-3 | 14 | TRBV7-2 | few | TGTGCCAGCAGGGTCGGAGGGGGACCGGATACGCAGTATTTT | CASRVGGGPDTQYF
- | TRBJ2-2 | 16 | TRBV28 | - | TGTGCCAGCAGTTTAGGGGGGCGCCGGGACACCGGGGAGCTGTTTTTT | CASSLGGRRDTGELFF
- | TRBJ2-3 | 14 | TRBV14 | few | TGTGCCAGCAGCCAAACCCTCAGCGCAGATACGCAGTATTTT | CASSQTLSADTQYF
TRBD2 | TRBJ2-1 | 14 | TRBV29-1 | many | TGCAGCGTCTTTGACTACGGGACTATAAATGAGCAGTTCTTC | CSVFDYGTINEQFF
- | TRBJ2-1 | 15 | TRBV6-2/TRBV6-3 | - | TGTGCCAGCAGTATCGCTGAAAACCTCTACAATGAGCAGTTCTTC | CASSIAENLYNEQFF
TRBD2 | TRBJ2-1 | 15 | TRBV7-9 | - | TGTGCCAGCAGCTTAGGACTAGCGGGAGTCAATGAGCAGTTCTTC | CASSLGLAGVNEQFF